This TCR beta chain was retrieved from a study of blood T cell repertoires in COVID-19. As for the study in general: Sources were T cells, B-cell-depleted T cells, or PBMCs; the material itself was cDNA or gDNA.

Authors' methods: Counts of nucleated cells, estimated from reference gene primer amplification, were obtained. Some clones are missing from TCRdb's copy, which holds only in-frame ones; the method was immunoSEQ multiplex PCR. That table supplies the V and J calls and clone size; D and trimming were determined from the DNA. The table has around 200,000 clones, just under 90% seen once. V trimming: 3 bases; J trimming: 0 bases; junction bases outside the gene matches: 10. The CDR3 loop spans 16 amino acids. The germline V gene has CDR1 DFQATT and CDR2 SNEGSKA (reference sequence). The sequencing sample was made of peripheral blood. The gene calls are TRBV20-1 and TRBJ1-1, with TRBD1 identical over 7 bases. The receptor was derived from a man between 18 and 29 years old with active or convalescent COVID-19. The CDR3 sequence is CSASPGDRVMNTEAFF. CDR3 nucleotides: TGCAGTGCTAGTCCGGGGGACAGAGTCATGAACACTGAAGCTTTCTTT.